The sequence of this T cell receptor (beta chain) was determined in a study of blood T cells in healthy people across ages. The V gene's germline CDR1 is SGHAT and CDR2 FQNNGV. V was cut by 5 bases and J by 12 bases, with 14 bases left in between. This CDR3 comprises 13 residues. A second about 7 to 11 cycle PCR used barcoded and J-beta primers. Individual samples furnished no less than 2.5 million CDR3-containing paired-end reads apiece. TCRdb recomputed calls from the 5' RACE reads with MiXCR, one row per CDR3 protein. The sample records roughly 1 million distinct CDR3 sequences, approximately 25% being singletons. These same records also appear under a second study, on T cells of mothers and their children. That work contributes: A few healthy Caucasian mothers served as donors, and their six children did as well.

Sequencing used blood. The sequence was collected from a girl aged 2-10 years in good health. The chain combines TRBV11-2 with TRBJ1-6; perhaps TRBD1 as D (5 bases). The CDR3 is CASSPGNRIPLHF. CDR3 sequence (DNA): TGTGCCAGCAGCCCAGGGAATCGGATACCCCTCCACTTT.